The 15 T cell receptor beta chains below all came from one sample that was sequenced in a study of cytomegalovirus exposure and HLA in healthy donors. 60 Vbeta and 13 Jbeta primers were used in PCR. Sequencing used immunoSEQ multiplex PCR; TCRdb keeps in-frame clones, though not all of them. The table has 180,000 or so clones, 70% to 80% seen once; the top ten hold roughly 2.8%. The material sequenced was PBMCs. These receptors came from a male donor in good health and CMV-seronegative.

The chain joins TRBV30 to TRBJ2-5; unclear D gene. The CDR3 spans 13 residues. Germline assignment: CDR1 GTSNPN and CDR2 SVGIG (reference sequence). Between the trimmed V and J ends, which lost 0 bases and 1 base, there was a span of 6 bases. CDR3 region: CAWSVSLQETQYF. The CDR3, as DNA: TGTGCCTGGAGTGTGAGCCTCCAAGAGACCCAGTACTTC.

V is TRBV15 and J is TRBJ2-7, with no clear D. CDR1 and CDR2 from the germline V gene are LNHNV and YYDKDF (reference sequence). CDR3 length: 13 residues. Trimming shortened V by 0 bases and J by 7 bases, and 10 bases separated the two germline ends. CDR3 amino acids: CATSRDMSYEQYF. CDR3 in DNA: TGTGCCACCAGCAGAGATATGAGTTATGAGCAGTACTTC.

The chain has TRBV7-8 and TRBJ2-3; D may be TRBD1 (5 bases). The CDR3 spans 14 residues. Trimming removed 5 bases from V and 4 bases from J, with 13 bases in between. CDR1 is SGHVS and CDR2 is FQNEAQ in the germline V gene. Here the CDR3 DNA reads TGTGCCAGCAGCCGTACCCAGGGTTCAGATACGCAGTATTTT. Translating gives CASSRTQGSDTQYF.

This clone was seen a handful of times. The chain carries TRBV18 and TRBJ1-2; TRBD1 is a possible D gene (6 bases). This CDR3 has 14 residues. In germline, CDR1 is KGHSH, CDR2 LQKENI. Deletions cut 2 bases from V and 4 bases from J, with 11 bases between. CDR3 nucleotides: TGTGCCAGCTCACCAGCAGGGGTCTTCTATGGCTACACCTTC. Its translation is CASSPAGVFYGYTF.

V and J are TRBV4-1 and TRBJ1-2, with D perhaps TRBD1 (5 bases). The germline gives CDR1 MGHRA, CDR2 YSYEKL. Between the trimmed V and J ends, which lost 4 bases and 2 bases, there was a span of 20 bases. The CDR3 is made up of 17 amino acids. The CDR3 bases are TGCGCCAGCAGCCTTGAGCCCCCGGGAGGGGAGAACTATGGCTACACCTTC. This sequence encodes CASSLEPPGGENYGYTF.

V usage is TRBV10-3 and J usage is TRBJ2-2; D unclear. The germline V gene encodes CDR1 ENHRY and CDR2 SYGVKD. The V end lost 0 bases, the J end lost 2 bases, and 4 bases lay between the germline ends. This CDR3 is built from 14 residues. CDR3 region: CAISESSNTGELFF. In DNA form, the CDR3 reads TGTGCCATCAGTGAGTCTAGCAACACCGGGGAGCTGTTTTTT.

The chain links TRBV25-1 to TRBJ1-5, with D perhaps TRBD1 (5 bases). The CDR3 loop spans 15 amino acids. Germline V gene data show CDR1 as MGHDK and CDR2 as SYGVNS. Trimming left V 3 bases short and J 3 bases short, with 12 bases between. In DNA, the CDR3 is TGTGCCAGCAGTGACCAAGGGGCCTACAATCAGCCCCAGCATTTT. Amino acid sequence: CASSDQGAYNQPQHF.

This chain joins TRBV7-9 and TRBJ1-1; TRBD1 agrees at 8 bases. The CDR3 runs 14 residues. J was trimmed by 4 bases and V by 4 bases; bases with no gene match: 5. Germline values: CDR1 SEHNR, CDR2 FQNEAQ (reference sequence). CDR3 nucleotides: TGTGCCAGCAGCTCGGACAGGGAGGTCACTGAAGCTTTCTTT. It specifies CASSSDREVTEAFF.

This chain connects TRBV6-1 to TRBJ2-1, with 8 bases identical to TRBD1. This CDR3 is 14 amino acids long. With V trimmed by 4 bases and J by 8 bases, 7 bases remained unmatched. The germline gives CDR1 MNHNS, CDR2 SASEGT. CDR3 sequence reads: CASSVRQGRHEQFF. The CDR3 nucleotides read TGTGCCAGCAGTGTACGACAGGGGAGGCATGAGCAGTTCTTC.

This clone occurred a few times. CDR3 residues: CAISAEGNQPQHF. The CDR3, as DNA: TGTGCCATCAGTGCAGAGGGCAATCAGCCCCAGCATTTT. The genes are TRBV10-3 and TRBJ1-5; D is unclear. The CDR3 extends over 13 amino acids. CDR1 and CDR2 (germline): ENHRY, SYGVKD. The V end lost 4 bases, the J end lost 2 bases, and 6 bases lay between the germline ends.

V usage is TRBV13 and J usage is TRBJ1-6; D unresolved. The V gene lost 6 bases and the J gene lost 16 bases, with 13 bases spanning the gap. CDR3 length: 11 amino acids. The germline CDR1 and CDR2 sequences are PRHDT and FYEKMQ (reference sequence). The CDR3 sequence is CASRLAGILHF. The CDR3 DNA reads as TGTGCCAGCAGACTAGCGGGGATTCTCCACTTT.

The chain joins TRBV15 to TRBJ2-5; D gene unclear. The J call may be faulty, since TRBJ2-7 better matches the DNA end. The CDR3 sequence is 13 residues long. Germline V gives CDR1 LNHNV, CDR2 YYDKDF (reference sequence). CDR3 bases: TGTGCCACCAGCAGAGATTCGGAGTACGAGCAGTACTTC. Encoded protein: CATSRDSEYEQYF.

The genes are TRBV6-6 and TRBJ1-5; D not resolved. With 6 bases removed from V and 3 bases from J, the gap between germline ends came to 12 bases. Germline V CDR1 and CDR2: MNHNY, SVGAGI (reference sequence). This CDR3 region has 14 residues. CDR3 region: CASSSTVTNQPQHF. DNA for the CDR3: TGTGCCAGCAGCTCTACAGTAACCAATCAGCCCCAGCATTTT.

J is TRBJ1-5 and V is TRBV28; 7 positions match TRBD1. CDR1 is MDHEN and CDR2 is SYDVKM in the germline V gene. V lost 4 bases, J lost 6 bases, and 6 bases stayed unmatched. This CDR3 region has 14 residues. CDR3 amino acids: CASSSADRSQPQHF. For the CDR3, the DNA is TGTGCCAGCAGTTCCGCGGACAGGAGTCAGCCCCAGCATTTT.

The chain combines TRBV6-5 with TRBJ2-1; D is possibly TRBD2 (6 bases). This CDR3 has 14 amino acids. Trimming stripped 6 bases from V and 9 bases from J, with 18 bases between. Germline V gives CDR1 MNHEY, CDR2 SVGAGI. CDR3 sequence reads: CASSTALARTEQFF. The CDR3 coding sequence is TGTGCCAGCAGCACCGCACTAGCTAGGACTGAGCAGTTCTTC.